Sequencing of this T cell receptor (beta chain) was carried out in a study of cytomegalovirus exposure and HLA in healthy donors. Unrecorded immune exposure was likely among donors, who were nominally healthy when sampled. The germline V and J ends were trimmed by 5 bases and 6 bases, with 17 bases remaining between them. From germline, CDR1 is MNHEY and CDR2 SMNVEV (reference sequence). This CDR3 is built from 15 residues. The study ran its PCR with 60 Vbeta and 13 Jbeta primers. The repertoire was sequenced with immunoSEQ multiplex PCR; TCRdb's copy has only in-frame clones and lacks some. Of just over 150,000 clones listed, approximately 78% were seen once; the top ten hold 3% to 3.5%.

V and J are TRBV27 and TRBJ1-5; the D gene is possibly TRBD1 (6 bases). The source of this sequence is a woman aged 40 to 49 in good health and CMV-seronegative. Sequencing used PBMCs. The DNA of the CDR3 is TGTGCCAGCAGTCCCTCCTTTGCAGGGGCTCAGCCCCAGCATTTT. Its translation is CASSPSFAGAQPQHF.